The 9 T cell receptor beta chains reported below all come from one sample, sequenced in a study of blood T cell repertoires in COVID-19. Generated by immunoSEQ multiplex PCR, the TCRdb table keeps only in-frame clones and is missing some. Of about 62,000 clones in the sample, around nine tenths are singletons; the top ten hold 1%. Sequencing input: peripheral blood. The receptors were sampled from a man aged 65-85 years with acute or convalescent COVID-19.

The chain combines TRBV5-1 with TRBJ2-5, with 7 positions matching TRBD2. Trimming took 4 bases from V and 5 from J; bases not matched to a gene: 5. This CDR3 region has 13 residues. Germline assignment: CDR1 SGHRS and CDR2 YFSETQ. The CDR3 sequence is CASSPGTTETQYF. The CDR3 bases are TGCGCCAGCAGCCCCGGGACTACCGAGACCCAGTACTTC.

V and J are TRBV6-5 and TRBJ2-7; 10 nucleotides agree with TRBD1. The germline V gene encodes CDR1 MNHEY and CDR2 SVGAGI. The CDR3 loop spans 14 amino acids. The trim removed 0 bases at V and 7 bases at J, leaving 3 bases unmatched. The chain's CDR3 is CASSYSDRGYEQYF. The CDR3 DNA reads TGTGCCAGCAGTTACTCGGACAGGGGGTATGAGCAGTACTTC.

The J gene is TRBJ2-3, the V gene TRBV4-1; 9 bases are shared with TRBD2. CDR1 is MGHRA and CDR2 is YSYEKL in the germline V gene. Trimming took 0 bases from V and 6 from J; bases not matched to a gene: 7. The CDR3 sequence is 16 residues long. CDR3: CASSQEGRGGVDTQYF. The CDR3 DNA is TGCGCCAGCAGCCAAGAGGGGCGGGGGGGCGTGGATACGCAGTATTTT.

This chain joins TRBV6-5 and TRBJ1-1, with D possibly matching TRBD1 (5 bases). CDR1 is MNHEY and CDR2 is SVGAGI in the germline V gene. Trimming stripped 6 bases from V and 11 bases from J, with 22 bases between. CDR3 length: 14 amino acids. Written as DNA, the CDR3 is TGTGCCAGCAGCCTGATTATCAGGGAAGTAAGGGCTTTCTTT. It encodes CASSLIIREVRAFF.

The V and J genes are TRBV19 and TRBJ2-7; weak D call: TRBD1 (5 bases). The CDR3 is made up of 14 amino acids. Trimming left V 9 bases short and J 0 bases short, with 15 bases between. The V gene's germline CDR1 is LNHDA and CDR2 SQIVND (reference sequence). The CDR3 nucleotides are TGTGCCAGCAGCAGACAGCAATCCTCCTACGAGCAGTACTTC. Translation: CASSRQQSSYEQYF.

The chain employs TRBV24-1 and TRBJ2-1, with D unresolved. Looked up from germline, CDR1 is KGHDR and CDR2 is SFDVKD. V lost 0 bases and J 7 bases, leaving 12 bases between the germline ends. The CDR3 contains 15 residues. The CDR3 nucleotides read TGTGCCACCAGTGATTTGTCGGCAGGTAGGAATGAGCAGTTCTTC. Residues: CATSDLSAGRNEQFF.

DNA of the CDR3: TGTGCCAGCAAATTAAATCCGGGACAGGGGGAGCACTATGGCTACACCTTC. It yields the protein CASKLNPGQGEHYGYTF. The genes are TRBV28 and TRBJ1-2; 11 bases are shared with TRBD1. The CDR3 sequence is 17 residues long. From germline, CDR1 is MDHEN and CDR2 SYDVKM. V was pared by 7 bases and J by 3 bases, with 13 bases of the junction left unmatched.

The chain joins TRBV29-1 to TRBJ2-7; TRBD2 aligns across 15 bases. CDR3 length equals 17 residues. Germline trimming cut 7 bases from V and 6 bases from J; bases unmatched to any gene: 16. Germline V lookup: CDR1 SQVTM, CDR2 ANQGSEA. In DNA form, the CDR3 reads TGCAGCGGGTCTCATCCGGGACTAGCGGGAGGTACGGGCGAGCAGTACTTC. Translating it yields CSGSHPGLAGGTGEQYF.

The chain uses TRBV3-1 (or the pseudogene TRBV3-2) and TRBJ2-5, with D maybe TRBD2 (5 bases). CDR1 LGHDT and CDR2 YNNKEL come from the germline V gene (reference sequence). The CDR3 totals 16 residues. V lost 2 bases and J 5 bases, leaving 18 bases between the germline ends. CDR3 amino acids: CASSQRLLSASETQYF. In DNA form, the CDR3 reads TGTGCCAGCAGCCAACGACTACTTTCCGCTTCCGAGACCCAGTACTTC.